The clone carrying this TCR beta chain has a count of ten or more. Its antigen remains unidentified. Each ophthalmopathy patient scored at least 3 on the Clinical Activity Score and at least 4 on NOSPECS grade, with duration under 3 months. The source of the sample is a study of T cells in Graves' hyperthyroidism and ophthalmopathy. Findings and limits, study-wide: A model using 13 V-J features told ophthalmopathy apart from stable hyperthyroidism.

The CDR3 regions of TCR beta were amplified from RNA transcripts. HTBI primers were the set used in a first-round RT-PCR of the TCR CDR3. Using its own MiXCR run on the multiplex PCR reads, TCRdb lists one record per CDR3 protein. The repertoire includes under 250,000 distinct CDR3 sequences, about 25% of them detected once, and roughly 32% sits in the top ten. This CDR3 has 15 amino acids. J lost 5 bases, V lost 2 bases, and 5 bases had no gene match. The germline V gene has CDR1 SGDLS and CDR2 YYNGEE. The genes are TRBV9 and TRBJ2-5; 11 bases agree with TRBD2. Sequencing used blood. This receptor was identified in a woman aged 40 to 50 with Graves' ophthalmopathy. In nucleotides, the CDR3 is TGTGCCAGCAGCGTTAGCGGGAGGGCCCGGGAGACCCAGTACTTC. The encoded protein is CASSVSGRARETQYF.